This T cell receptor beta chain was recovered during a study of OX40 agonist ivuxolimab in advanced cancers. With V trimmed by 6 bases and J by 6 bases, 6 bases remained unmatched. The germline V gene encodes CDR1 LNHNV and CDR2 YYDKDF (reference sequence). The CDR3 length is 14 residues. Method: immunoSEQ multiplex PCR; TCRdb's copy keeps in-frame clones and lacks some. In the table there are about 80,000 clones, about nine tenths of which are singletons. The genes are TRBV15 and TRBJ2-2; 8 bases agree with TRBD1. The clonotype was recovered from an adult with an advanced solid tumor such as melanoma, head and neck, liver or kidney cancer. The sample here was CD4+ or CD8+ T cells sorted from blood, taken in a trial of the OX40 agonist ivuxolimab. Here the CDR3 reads CATRPDREAGELFF. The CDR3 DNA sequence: TGTGCCACCAGACCGGACAGGGAGGCCGGGGAGCTGTTTTTT.